This T cell receptor beta chain was documented in a study of cytomegalovirus exposure and HLA in healthy donors. Study conclusions and caveats: Cytomegalovirus-associated status was assigned to approximately 160 TCR beta chains.

CDR3 length: 15 amino acids. Germline V CDR1 and CDR2: SGHNT, YENEEA. Trimming shortened V by 0 bases and J by 10 bases, and 16 bases separated the two germline ends. The PCR made use of 60 Vbeta and 13 Jbeta primers. The repertoire was sequenced with immunoSEQ multiplex PCR; TCRdb's copy has only in-frame clones and lacks some. The table lists about 210,000 clones, 80% to 90% of them singletons, with approximately 2.9% in the top ten. Concerning this clone itself: What it recognizes is unknown.

Material for sequencing was PBMCs. The chain recombines TRBV11-3 with TRBJ2-1, with D possibly being TRBD2 (7 bases). The clonotype was recovered from a man aged 25 to 40 in good health and CMV-seronegative. The CDR3 DNA follows: TGTGCCAGCAGCTTAGAAGGGGGGGGGTACCGCGAGCAGTTCTTC. Protein: CASSLEGGGYREQFF.